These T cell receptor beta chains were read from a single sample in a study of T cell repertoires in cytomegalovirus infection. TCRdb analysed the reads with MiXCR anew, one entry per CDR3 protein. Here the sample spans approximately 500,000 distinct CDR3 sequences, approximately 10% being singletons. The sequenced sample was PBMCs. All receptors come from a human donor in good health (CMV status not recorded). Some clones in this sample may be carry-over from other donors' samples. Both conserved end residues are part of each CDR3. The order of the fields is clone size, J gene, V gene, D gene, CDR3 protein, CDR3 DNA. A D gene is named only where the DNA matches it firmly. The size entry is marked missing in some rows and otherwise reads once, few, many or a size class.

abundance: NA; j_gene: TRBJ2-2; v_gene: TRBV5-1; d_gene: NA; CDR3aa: CASSLLYGNTGELFF; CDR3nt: TGCGCCAGCAGCTTGTTGTACGGGAACACCGGGGAGCTGTTTTTT
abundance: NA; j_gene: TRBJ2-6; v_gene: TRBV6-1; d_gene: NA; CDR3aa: CASSEQSSGANVLTF; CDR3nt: TGTGCCAGCAGTGAACAGAGCTCTGGGGCCAACGTCCTGACTTTC
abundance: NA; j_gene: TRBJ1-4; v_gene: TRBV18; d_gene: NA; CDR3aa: CASSAQISNEKLFF; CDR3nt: TGTGCCAGCTCAGCCCAGATCTCTAATGAAAAACTGTTTTTT
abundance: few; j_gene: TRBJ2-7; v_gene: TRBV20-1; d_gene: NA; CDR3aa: CSARDPRGYSYEQYF; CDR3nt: TGCAGTGCTAGAGATCCCCGGGGATACTCCTACGAGCAGTACTTC
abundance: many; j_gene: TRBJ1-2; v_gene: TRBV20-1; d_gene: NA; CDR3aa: CSASLQNRDYGYTF; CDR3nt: TGCAGTGCCTCACTCCAGAACAGGGACTATGGCTACACCTTC
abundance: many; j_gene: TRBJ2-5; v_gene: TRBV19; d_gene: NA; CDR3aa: CASNAGPRETQYF; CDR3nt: TGTGCCAGTAACGCGGGTCCCCGAGAGACCCAGTACTTC
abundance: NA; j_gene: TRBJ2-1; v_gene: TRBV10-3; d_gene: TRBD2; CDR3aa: CATGGVAGDNEQFF; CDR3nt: TGTGCCACCGGGGGGGTAGCGGGGGACAATGAGCAGTTCTTC
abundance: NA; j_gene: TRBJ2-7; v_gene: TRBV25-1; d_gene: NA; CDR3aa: CASSDSKGLRNEQYF; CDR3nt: TGTGCCAGCAGTGATTCGAAGGGCCTGAGAAACGAGCAGTACTTC
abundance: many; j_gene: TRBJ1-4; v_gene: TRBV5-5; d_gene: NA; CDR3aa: CASSSQRTTTNEKLFF; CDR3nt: TGTGCCAGCAGCTCACAAAGGACAACTACTAATGAAAAACTGTTTTTT
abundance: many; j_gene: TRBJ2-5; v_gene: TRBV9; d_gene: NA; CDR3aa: CASSVGVGPPQETQYF; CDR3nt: TGTGCCAGCAGCGTAGGGGTCGGGCCGCCCCAAGAGACCCAGTACTTC
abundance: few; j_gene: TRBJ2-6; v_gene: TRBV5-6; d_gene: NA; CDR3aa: CASSLRGGSGANVLTF; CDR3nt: TGTGCCAGCAGCTTGCGGGGAGGCTCTGGGGCCAACGTCCTGACTTTC
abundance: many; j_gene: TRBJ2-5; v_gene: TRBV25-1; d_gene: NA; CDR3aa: CASSELPRETQYF; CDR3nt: TGTGCCAGCAGTGAACTCCCCCGGGAGACCCAGTACTTC
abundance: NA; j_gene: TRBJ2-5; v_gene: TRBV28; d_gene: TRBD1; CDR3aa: CASSTGTEETQYF; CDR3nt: TGTGCCAGCAGCACCGGGACAGAAGAGACCCAGTACTTC
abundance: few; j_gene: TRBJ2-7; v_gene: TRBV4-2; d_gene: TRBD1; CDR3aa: CASSQDGTGSEQYF; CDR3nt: TGTGCCAGCAGCCAAGATGGGACAGGATCCGAGCAGTACTTC
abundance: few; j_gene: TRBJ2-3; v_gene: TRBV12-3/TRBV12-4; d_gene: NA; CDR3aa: CASRRDTGADTQYF; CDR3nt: TGTGCCAGCAGGCGGGACACAGGAGCAGATACGCAGTATTTT
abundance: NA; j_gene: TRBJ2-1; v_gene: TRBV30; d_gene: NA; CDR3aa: CAWSGKINEHFF; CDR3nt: TGTGCCTGGAGCGGTAAAATCAATGAGCATTTCTTC
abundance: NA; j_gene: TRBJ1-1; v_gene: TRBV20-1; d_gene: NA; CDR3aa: CSAAGPTTEAFF; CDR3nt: TGCAGTGCCGCGGGACCAACCACTGAAGCTTTCTTT